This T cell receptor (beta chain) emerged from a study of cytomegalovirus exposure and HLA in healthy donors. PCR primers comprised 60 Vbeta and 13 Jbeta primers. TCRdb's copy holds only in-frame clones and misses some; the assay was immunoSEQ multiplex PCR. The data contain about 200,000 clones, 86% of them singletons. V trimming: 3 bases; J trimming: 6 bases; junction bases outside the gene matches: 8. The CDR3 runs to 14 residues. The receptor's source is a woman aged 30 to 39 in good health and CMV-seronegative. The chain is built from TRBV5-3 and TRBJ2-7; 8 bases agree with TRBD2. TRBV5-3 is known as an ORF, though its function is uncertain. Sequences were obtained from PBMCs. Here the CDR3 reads CARSCTGGVVEQYF. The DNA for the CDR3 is TGTGCCAGAAGCTGTACCGGGGGGGTGGTCGAGCAGTACTTC.